Below, 25 T cell receptor beta chains from the same sample are listed, as sequenced in a study of T cell clonotyping in hematopoietic cell transplantation (dated by TCRdb to the early 2020s). The library came from the immunoSEQ multiplex PCR assay. TCRdb's version of the immuneACCESS table is confined to in-frame rearrangements and falls short of the full clone set. An unresolved V gene accounts for under half of the shortfall where checked; the remainder is of unknown origin. For this sample there are about 21,000 clones; roughly 88% appear just once. In total, the top ten clones hold 3% to 4.5% of the sample. What the time point label conveys for this sample: recipient sample about 28 days before transplant, after cytoreduction. The sequences come from peripheral blood mononuclear cells, collected before stem cell transplant. The receptors were sampled from a man aged 18-30 years with biphenotypic leukemia. Some clones in this sample may be carry-over from other donors' samples.

The chain couples TRBV5-1 to TRBJ1-3; possible D gene TRBD1, 5 bases. The V end was cut by 1 base, the J end by 4 bases, with 9 bases between. This CDR3 region has 14 residues. Looked up from germline, CDR1 is SGHRS and CDR2 is YFSETQ. CDR3: CASSLSRDGNTIYF. CDR3 bases: TGCGCCAGCAGCTTGAGCAGGGACGGAAACACCATATATTTT. The variable domain in full, completed from reference TRBV5-1 and TRBJ1-3, reads KAGVTQTPRYLIKTRGQQVTLSCSPISGHRSVSWYQQTPGQGLQFLFEYFSETQRNKGNFPGRFSGRQFSNSRSEMNVSTLELGDSALYLCASSLSRDGNTIYFGEGSWLTVV.

The chain carries TRBV9 and TRBJ2-3; D gene ambiguous. The CDR3 length is 13 residues. Germline V gene sequence: CDR1 SGDLS, CDR2 YYNGEE. V was trimmed by 2 bases and J by 2 bases, leaving 6 bases between them. As DNA, the CDR3 is TGTGCCAGCAGCGTGGTTTACACAGATACGCAGTATTTT. It translates to CASSVVYTDTQYF.

The V gene is TRBV11-2, the J gene TRBJ1-1; D remains ambiguous. This CDR3 has 12 amino acids. Germline V gene data show CDR1 as SGHAT and CDR2 as FQNNGV. Between the trimmed V and J ends, which lost 4 bases and 6 bases, there was a span of 9 bases. Here the CDR3 reads CASSSVDPEAFF. The CDR3 DNA is TGTGCCAGCAGCTCCGTCGATCCTGAAGCTTTCTTT.

V usage is TRBV7-3 and J usage is TRBJ2-5; the D gene is possibly TRBD1 (6 bases). The CDR3 length is 12 residues. Germline CDR1 reads SGHTA; CDR2 reads FQGTGA. V gave up 5 bases and J gave up 8 bases, with 12 bases separating them. The CDR3 nucleotides are TGTGCCAGCAGCGAGACAGGAGGAACCCAGTACTTC. It translates to CASSETGGTQYF.

V usage is TRBV29-1 and J usage is TRBJ2-7; unclear D gene. The CDR3 is 14 residues long. The V end lost 4 bases, the J end lost 4 bases, and 17 bases lay between the germline ends. Germline V gives CDR1 SQVTM, CDR2 ANQGSEA. The CDR3 region is CSVVSGGSAYEQYF. In DNA form, the CDR3 reads TGCAGCGTTGTCTCGGGCGGCTCCGCTTACGAGCAGTACTTC.

The chain recombines TRBV30 with TRBJ1-4; 8 bases agree with TRBD1. Germline assignment: CDR1 GTSNPN and CDR2 SVGIG (reference sequence). J lost 13 bases, V lost 0 bases, and 4 bases had no gene match. The CDR3 is 12 residues long. CDR3 nucleotide sequence: TGTGCCTGGAGTGTCTACGGACAGGGACTGTTTTTT. This sequence encodes CAWSVYGQGLFF.

The gene calls are TRBV11-3 and TRBJ2-7, with a weak D call TRBD1 (6 bases). Germline V CDR1 and CDR2: SGHNT, YENEEA. Trimming removed 5 bases at V and 7 bases at J, with 12 bases between. The CDR3 length is 12 residues. CDR3 coding DNA: TGTGCCAGCAGCGCCGGACAGAATGAGCAGTACTTC. Protein sequence: CASSAGQNEQYF.

This clone was observed a single time. The chain recombines TRBV18 with TRBJ1-2; 8 bases align to TRBD1. CDR1 KGHSH and CDR2 LQKENI come from the germline V gene. The CDR3 loop spans 12 amino acids. The V segment lost 4 bases and the J segment 13 bases; nucleotides outside the gene matches: 8. DNA for the CDR3: TGTGCCAGCTCACTAGACAGGGGCATCTGCACCTTC. Translating it yields CASSLDRGICTF.

The V call is TRBV4-1, the J call TRBJ1-1; the D gene is possibly TRBD1 (5 bases). The CDR3 sequence is 15 residues long. CDR1 and CDR2 (germline): MGHRA, YSYEKL. The ends were cut back, 2 bases at V and 5 bases at J, with 15 bases in the middle. CDR3 sequence reads: CASSQIPGSETEAFF. As DNA, the CDR3 is TGCGCCAGCAGCCAAATTCCAGGGAGTGAAACTGAAGCTTTCTTT.

The rearrangement joins TRBV7-3 to TRBJ2-2; D gene ambiguous. V lost 2 bases and J lost 6, with 10 bases in between. Germline loops: CDR1 SGHTA, CDR2 FQGTGA. The CDR3 is 14 residues long. The CDR3, as DNA: TGTGCCAGCAGCTTAGATAGACTCTCCGGGGAGCTGTTTTTT. Translated, it gives CASSLDRLSGELFF.

This chain joins TRBV11-2 and TRBJ1-2; D gene unclear. CDR1 and CDR2 (germline): SGHAT, FQNNGV. Trimming took off 1 base at V and 2 bases at J, with 8 bases between the two ends. This CDR3 has 14 residues. CDR3 amino acids: CASSLGSVNYGYTF. The DNA of the CDR3 is TGTGCCAGCAGCTTAGGTTCTGTAAACTATGGCTACACCTTC.

The chain has TRBV30 and TRBJ2-7; TRBD1 matches at 10 bases. J gave up 4 bases and V 5 bases, and 2 bases lay outside the gene matches. Germline V lookup: CDR1 GTSNPN, CDR2 SVGIG (reference sequence). This CDR3 comprises 12 residues. This CDR3 is CAWGTGAYEQYF. Here the CDR3 DNA reads TGTGCCTGGGGGACAGGGGCGTACGAGCAGTACTTC.

J is TRBJ2-3 and V is TRBV6-1; 7 bases map to TRBD2. The germline gives CDR1 MNHNS, CDR2 SASEGT. There are 12 residues in the CDR3. The V gene end was trimmed by 11 bases and the J gene end by 1 base; junction bases not matched to a gene: 3. The CDR3 reads CAGRGGTDTQYF. The CDR3 DNA is TGTGCCGGCCGGGGGGGCACAGATACGCAGTATTTT.

This clone was picked up a small number of times. This chain joins TRBV27 and TRBJ2-3, with TRBD1 matching 9 bases. V lost 8 bases, J lost 4 bases, and 7 bases stayed unmatched. CDR3 length: 14 amino acids. CDR1 is MNHEY and CDR2 is SMNVEV in the germline V gene (reference sequence). The CDR3 reads CASAGQGSSDTQYF. The CDR3 DNA follows: TGTGCCAGCGCCGGACAGGGGAGTTCAGATACGCAGTATTTT.

The rearrangement links TRBV5-1 to TRBJ1-2, with a tentative D call TRBD1 (5 bases). Germline V CDR1 and CDR2: SGHRS, YFSETQ. CDR3 size: 13 residues. Trimming stripped 0 bases from V and 12 bases from J, with 15 bases between. CDR3 DNA: TGCGCCAGCAGCTTGGGACAGAGGGAGGCGGACACCTTC. Protein: CASSLGQREADTF. Using reference TRBV5-1 and TRBJ1-2 for the parts outside the CDR3, the full variable domain is KAGVTQTPRYLIKTRGQQVTLSCSPISGHRSVSWYQQTPGQGLQFLFEYFSETQRNKGNFPGRFSGRQFSNSRSEMNVSTLELGDSALYLCASSLGQREADTFGSGTRLTVV.

The chain links TRBV30 to TRBJ1-1, with D tentatively TRBD1 (5 bases). This CDR3 has 14 residues. From germline, CDR1 is GTSNPN and CDR2 SVGIG (reference sequence). V was pared by 0 bases and J by 4 bases, with 12 bases between. The CDR3 DNA is TGTGCCTGGAGTGTTGGGGGTCGGATCACTGAAGCTTTCTTT. It yields the protein CAWSVGGRITEAFF.

The genes are TRBV30 and TRBJ2-7; D gene ambiguous. Trimming stripped 1 base from V and 6 bases from J, with 13 bases between. CDR1 and CDR2 (germline): GTSNPN, SVGIG (reference sequence). CDR3 length equals 13 residues. Here the CDR3 reads CAWSDSIAPEQYF. CDR3 sequence (DNA): TGTGCCTGGAGTGACAGCATCGCTCCCGAGCAGTACTTC.

In the case of this clone: At one boundary the junction diverges from the germline segment, which might be a read error. The chain combines TRBV11-3 with TRBJ2-5; 9 bases map to TRBD1. The CDR3 contains 15 residues. The germline CDR1 and CDR2 sequences are SGHNT and YENEEA. CDR3 residues: CASSPPWDREETQYF. The CDR3 region has the DNA TGTGCCAGCAGCCCACCTTGGGACAGGGAAGAAACCCAGTACTTC. Looking up the rest from reference TRBV11-3 and TRBJ2-5 gives the full variable domain: EAGVVQSPRYKIIEKKQPVAFWCNPISGHNTLYWYLQNLGQGPELLIRYENEEAVDDSQLPKDRFSAERLKGVDSTLKIQPAELGDSAVYLCASSPPWDREETQYFGPGTRLLVL.

V and J are TRBV5-4 and TRBJ2-7, with 7 bases aligning to TRBD1. The V segment lost 1 base and the J segment 3 bases; nucleotides outside the gene matches: 7. Germline values: CDR1 SGHNT, CDR2 YYREEE (reference sequence). The CDR3 extends over 15 amino acids. CDR3 sequence: CASSLLTGNHYEQYF. CDR3 nucleotide sequence: TGTGCCAGCAGCTTGTTGACAGGGAACCACTACGAGCAGTACTTC.

This clone was recorded once. The CDR3 is CASSLEGTTFNEQFF. DNA of the CDR3: TGCGCCAGCAGCTTGGAAGGGACTACCTTCAATGAGCAGTTCTTC. This rearrangement joins TRBV5-1 to TRBJ2-1; 7 bases are a match to TRBD2. The CDR3 covers 15 residues. Germline V gene sequence: CDR1 SGHRS, CDR2 YFSETQ. The J segment lost 6 bases and the V segment lost 0 bases, leaving 6 bases of the junction unmatched.

The gene calls are TRBV6-5 and TRBJ2-3; TRBD2 is a possible D gene (6 bases). Germline CDR1 reads MNHEY; CDR2 reads SVGAGI. This CDR3 has 12 residues. V was trimmed by 2 bases and J by 12 bases, leaving 12 bases between them. CDR3 region: CASSYGAGRQYF. DNA for the CDR3: TGTGCCAGCAGTTACGGGGCGGGACGTCAGTATTTT.

The rearrangement uses TRBV11-3 and TRBJ2-7, with D perhaps TRBD2 (6 bases). CDR1 and CDR2 (germline): SGHNT, YENEEA. The CDR3 has 15 amino acids. Deletions cut 5 bases from V and 6 bases from J, with 20 bases between. The CDR3 is CASSPREQAPPEQYF. In DNA, the CDR3 is TGTGCCAGCAGCCCCCGGGAGCAAGCACCGCCCGAGCAGTACTTC. The variable domain in full, with the rest retrieved from reference TRBV11-3 and TRBJ2-7, is EAGVVQSPRYKIIEKKQPVAFWCNPISGHNTLYWYLQNLGQGPELLIRYENEEAVDDSQLPKDRFSAERLKGVDSTLKIQPAELGDSAVYLCASSPREQAPPEQYFGPGTRLTVT.

This chain joins TRBV5-6 and TRBJ2-4; D possibly corresponds to TRBD2 (5 bases). V was pared by 3 bases and J by 1 base, with 17 bases between. The CDR3 loop spans 17 amino acids. In germline, CDR1 is SGHDT, CDR2 YYEEEE. Here the CDR3 reads CASSSDGTGSAKNIQYF. The DNA of the CDR3 is TGTGCCAGCAGCTCGGACGGAACGGGGTCGGCCAAAAACATTCAGTACTTC.

The CDR3 sequence is CASSLINEQPQHF. The CDR3, as DNA: TGTGCCAGCAGCCTAATTAATGAGCAGCCCCAGCATTTT. The V and J genes are TRBV7-2 and TRBJ1-5; no definite D call. The CDR3 is 13 amino acids. V lost 5 bases to trimming and J lost 7 bases, with 12 bases between them. Germline V gene data show CDR1 as SGHTA and CDR2 as FQGNSA.

CDR3 in amino acids: CASSPGGPPLHF. The CDR3 DNA reads TGCGCCAGCAGCCCCGGCGGTCCACCCCTCCACTTT. J is TRBJ1-6 and V is TRBV4-1; D call uncertain. Trimming pared 4 bases from V and 11 bases from J, leaving 9 bases between. CDR3 length: 12 residues. Germline CDR1 is MGHRA and CDR2 is YSYEKL.